This T cell receptor beta chain is from a study of T cell repertoires in cytomegalovirus infection. Overall study context: A matching HLA type, together with CMV infection, was signaled by public TCR beta signatures.

From the reads, TCRdb called clonotypes with MiXCR, one entry per CDR3 protein. The sample holds 150,000 to 200,000 distinct CDR3 sequences, 17% seen once. This clonotype was recorded a few times. No antigen is known for it. Findings and caveats of the study: Totalled public TCR beta family frequency picked out people who carried CMV plus the relevant HLA. There were HLA-C-restricted CMV-specific TCR beta clonotypes dominating the ex vivo response.

The sequence derives from a human donor in good health (CMV status not recorded). Some clones in this sample may be carry-over from other donors' samples. Sequencing input: CD8+ T cells from PBMCs.

This chain's CDR3 is CAWSVKVGPSTDTQYF. CDR3 in DNA: TGTGCCTGGAGTGTAAAAGTTGGGCCTAGCACAGATACGCAGTATTTT. The rearrangement joins TRBV30 to TRBJ2-3; no clear D gene. V lost 0 bases, J lost 0 bases, and 13 bases lay in between. CDR1 and CDR2 (germline): GTSNPN, SVGIG (reference sequence). The CDR3 has 16 residues. Full variable domain (missing parts from reference TRBV30 and TRBJ2-3): SQTIHQWPATLVQPVGSPLSLECTVEGTSNPNLYWYRQAAGRGLQLLFYSVGIGQISSEVPQNLSASRPQDRQFILSSKKLLLSDSGFYLCAWSVKVGPSTDTQYFGPGTRLTVL.